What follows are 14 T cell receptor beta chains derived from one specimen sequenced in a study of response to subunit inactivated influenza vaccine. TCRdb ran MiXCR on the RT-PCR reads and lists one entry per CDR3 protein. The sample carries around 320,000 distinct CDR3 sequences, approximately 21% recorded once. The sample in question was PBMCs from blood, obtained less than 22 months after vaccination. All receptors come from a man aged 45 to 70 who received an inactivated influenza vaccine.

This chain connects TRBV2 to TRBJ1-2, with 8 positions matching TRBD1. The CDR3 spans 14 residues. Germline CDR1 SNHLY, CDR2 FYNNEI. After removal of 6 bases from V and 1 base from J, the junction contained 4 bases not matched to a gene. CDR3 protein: CASRRTGFNYGYTF. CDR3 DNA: TGTGCCAGCAGGCGGACAGGGTTTAACTATGGCTACACCTTC.

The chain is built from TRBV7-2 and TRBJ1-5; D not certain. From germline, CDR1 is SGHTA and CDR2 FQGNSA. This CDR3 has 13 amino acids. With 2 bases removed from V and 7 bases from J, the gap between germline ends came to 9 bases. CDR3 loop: CASSLMQNQPQHF. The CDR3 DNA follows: TGTGCCAGCAGCTTAATGCAGAACCAGCCCCAGCATTTT.

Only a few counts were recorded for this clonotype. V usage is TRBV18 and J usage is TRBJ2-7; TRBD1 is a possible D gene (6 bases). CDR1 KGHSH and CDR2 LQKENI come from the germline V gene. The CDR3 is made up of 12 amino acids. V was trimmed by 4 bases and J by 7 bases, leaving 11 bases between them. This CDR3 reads CASSQNRVEQYF. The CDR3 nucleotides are TGTGCCAGCTCACAAAACAGGGTTGAGCAGTACTTC.

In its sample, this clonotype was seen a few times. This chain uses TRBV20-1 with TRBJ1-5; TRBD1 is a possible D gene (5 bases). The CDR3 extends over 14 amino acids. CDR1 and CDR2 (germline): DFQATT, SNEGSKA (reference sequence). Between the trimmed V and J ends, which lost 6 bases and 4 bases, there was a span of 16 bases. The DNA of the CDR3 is TGCAGTGCCTACCAGGGTGGGTCAAATCAGCCCCAGCATTTT. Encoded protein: CSAYQGGSNQPQHF.

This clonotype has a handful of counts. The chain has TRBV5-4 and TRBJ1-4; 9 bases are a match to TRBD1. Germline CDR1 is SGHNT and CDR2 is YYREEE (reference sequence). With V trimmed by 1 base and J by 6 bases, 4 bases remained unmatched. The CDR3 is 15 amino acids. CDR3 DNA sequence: TGTGCCAGCAGCTTGTCGACAGGGGGGGATGAAAAACTGTTTTTT. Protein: CASSLSTGGDEKLFF. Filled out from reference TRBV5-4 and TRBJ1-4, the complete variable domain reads ETGVTQSPTHLIKTRGQQVTLRCSSQSGHNTVSWYQQALGQGPQFIFQYYREEENGRGNFPPRFSGLQFPNYSSELNVNALELDDSALYLCASSLSTGGDEKLFFGSGTQLSVL.

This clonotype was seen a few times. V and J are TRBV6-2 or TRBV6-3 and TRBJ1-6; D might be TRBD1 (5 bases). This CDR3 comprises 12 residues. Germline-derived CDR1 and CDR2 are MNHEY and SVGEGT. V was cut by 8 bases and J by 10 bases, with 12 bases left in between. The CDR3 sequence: CASARALSPLHF. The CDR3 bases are TGTGCCAGCGCCAGGGCTCTATCACCCCTCCACTTT.

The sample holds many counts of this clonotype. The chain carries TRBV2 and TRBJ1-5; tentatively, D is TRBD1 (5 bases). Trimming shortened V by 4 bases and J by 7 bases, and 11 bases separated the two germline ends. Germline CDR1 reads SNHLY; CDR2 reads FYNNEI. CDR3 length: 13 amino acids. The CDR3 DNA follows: TGTGCCAGCAGTGTCAGCAGGGACCAGCCCCAGCATTTT. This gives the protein CASSVSRDQPQHF. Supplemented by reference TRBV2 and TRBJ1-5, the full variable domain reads EPEVTQTPSHQVTQMGQEVILRCVPISNHLYFYWYRQILGQKVEFLVSFYNNEISEKSEIFDDQFSVERPDGSNFTLKIRSTKLEDSAMYFCASSVSRDQPQHFGDGTRLSIL.

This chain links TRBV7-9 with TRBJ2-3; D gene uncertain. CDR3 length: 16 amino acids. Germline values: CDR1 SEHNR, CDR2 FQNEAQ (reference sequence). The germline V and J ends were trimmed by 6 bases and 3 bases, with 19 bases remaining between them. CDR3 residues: CASRPPFRFSTDTQYF. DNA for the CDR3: TGTGCCAGCAGGCCCCCGTTCCGGTTCAGTACAGATACGCAGTATTTT.

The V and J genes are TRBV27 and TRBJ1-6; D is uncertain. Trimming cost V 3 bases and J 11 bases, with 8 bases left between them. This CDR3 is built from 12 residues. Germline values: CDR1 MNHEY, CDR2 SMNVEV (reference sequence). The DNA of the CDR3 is TGTGCCAGCAGTTTCGGGTCGCCACCCCTCCACTTT. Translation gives CASSFGSPPLHF.

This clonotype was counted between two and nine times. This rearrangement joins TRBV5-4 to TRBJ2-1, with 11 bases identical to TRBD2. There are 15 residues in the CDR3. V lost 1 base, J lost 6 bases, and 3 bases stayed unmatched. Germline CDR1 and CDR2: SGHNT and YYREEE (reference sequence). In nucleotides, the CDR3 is TGTGCCAGCAGCTTGACTAGCGGGAGCGCCAATGAGCAGTTCTTC. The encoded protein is CASSLTSGSANEQFF. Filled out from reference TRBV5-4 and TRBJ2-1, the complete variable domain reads ETGVTQSPTHLIKTRGQQVTLRCSSQSGHNTVSWYQQALGQGPQFIFQYYREEENGRGNFPPRFSGLQFPNYSSELNVNALELDDSALYLCASSLTSGSANEQFFGPGTRLTVL.

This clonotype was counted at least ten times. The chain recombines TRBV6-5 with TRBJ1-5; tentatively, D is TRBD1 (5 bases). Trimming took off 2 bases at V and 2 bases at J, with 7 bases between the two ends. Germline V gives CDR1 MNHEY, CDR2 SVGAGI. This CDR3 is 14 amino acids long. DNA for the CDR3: TGTGCCAGCAGTTACGCGGGGGGCAATCAGCCCCAGCATTTT. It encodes CASSYAGGNQPQHF.

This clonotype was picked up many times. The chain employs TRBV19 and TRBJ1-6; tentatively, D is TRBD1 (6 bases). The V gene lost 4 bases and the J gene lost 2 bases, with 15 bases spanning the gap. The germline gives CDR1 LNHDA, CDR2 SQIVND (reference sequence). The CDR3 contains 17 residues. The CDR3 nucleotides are TGTGCCAGTAGTACACAGGGAGGACAAACCTATAATTCACCCCTCCACTTT. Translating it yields CASSTQGGQTYNSPLHF.

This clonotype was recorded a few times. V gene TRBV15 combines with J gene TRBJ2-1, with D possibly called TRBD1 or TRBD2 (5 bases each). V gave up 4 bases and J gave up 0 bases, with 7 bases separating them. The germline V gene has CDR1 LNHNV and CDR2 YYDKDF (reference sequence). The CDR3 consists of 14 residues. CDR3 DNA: TGTGCCACCAGCACAGGGAGCTCCTACAATGAGCAGTTCTTC. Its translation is CATSTGSSYNEQFF.

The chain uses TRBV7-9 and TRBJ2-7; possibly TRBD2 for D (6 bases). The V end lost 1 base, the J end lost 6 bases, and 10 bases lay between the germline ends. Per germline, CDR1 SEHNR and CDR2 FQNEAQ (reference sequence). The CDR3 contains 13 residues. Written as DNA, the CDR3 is TGTGCCAGCAGCTTAGTTCAGGGACTCGAGCAGTACTTC. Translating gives CASSLVQGLEQYF.